Here is one T cell receptor (beta chain) with its context. Its antigen remains unidentified. This sample stems from a study of cytomegalovirus exposure and HLA in healthy donors. Study-level results: Association of 15,000 to 20,000 TCR beta sequences with HLA alleles was found at 0.05 false discovery rate in a later analysis. Reported performance of the classifier showed diagnosis of cytomegalovirus status with high specificity and sensitivity. A missense variant in DCLRE1C was later tied to TCR beta V- and J-gene trimming.

The PCR made use of 60 Vbeta and 13 Jbeta primers. The authors' processing: An analysis performed later counted 73 million or so unique TCR beta chains (approximately 12 million of them shared). Only in-frame clones appear in the TCRdb table, and some are missing; sequencing was by immunoSEQ multiplex PCR. V and J calls and clone size follow that table, whereas D and trimming were derived from the DNA. The sample yields roughly 130,000 clones, less than 85% seen once. The CDR3 spans 13 residues. The V and J ends lost 8 bases and 4 bases respectively, with 11 bases between them. CDR1 is KGHSH and CDR2 is LQKENI in the germline V gene.

This chain joins TRBV18 and TRBJ2-2; D unresolved. This clonotype originated in a male donor in good health and CMV-seronegative. Material: PBMCs. The CDR3 protein is CASAEFGTGELFF. The CDR3 nucleotides read TGTGCCAGCGCGGAGTTTGGCACCGGGGAGCTGTTTTTT. Supplemented by reference TRBV18 and TRBJ2-2, the full variable domain reads NAGVMQNPRHLVRRRGQEARLRCSPMKGHSHVYWYRQLPEEGLKFMVYLQKENIIDESGMPKERFSAEFPKEGPSILRIQQVVRGDSAAYFCASAEFGTGELFFGEGSRLTVL.